Listed here are 31 T cell receptor beta chains from one sample, sequenced in a study of blood T cell repertoires in COVID-19. Some clones are missing from TCRdb's copy, which holds only in-frame ones; the method was immunoSEQ multiplex PCR. The table lists about 230,000 clones, about 85% of them singletons. Sequencing was done on a sample of peripheral blood. The receptors here all came from an elderly woman with acute or convalescent COVID-19.

The chain carries TRBV5-6 and TRBJ2-3, with no clear D. Germline CDR1 SGHDT, CDR2 YYEEEE. The CDR3 is 13 residues long. V lost 1 base and J 2 bases, leaving 5 bases between the germline ends. CDR3 DNA sequence: TGTGCCAGCAGCTTGATCTACACAGATACGCAGTATTTT. Translated: CASSLIYTDTQYF.

The rearrangement uses TRBV7-3 and TRBJ1-1; 8 bases fit TRBD1. Germline V gene sequence: CDR1 SGHTA, CDR2 FQGTGA. The length of the CDR3 is 16 residues. Trimming at V came to 2 bases and at J to 3 bases, leaving 8 bases not matched to a gene. As DNA, the CDR3 is TGTGCCAGCAGCTTAGAAGGTGTCAGGGGGCACACTGAAGCTTTCTTT. It specifies CASSLEGVRGHTEAFF.

The chain couples TRBV12-1 to TRBJ2-7; the table's D call, TRBD2, was not checked against the DNA. TRBV12-1 is a known pseudogene. CDR3 size: 15 residues. CDR3 in DNA: TGTGCCAGCCGATTTCTAGCGGGAGCTCTCTGGGAGCAGTACTTC. The encoded protein is CASRFLAGALWEQYF.

This chain connects TRBV3-1 (or the pseudogene TRBV3-2) to TRBJ2-3, with D maybe TRBD1 (6 bases). The CDR3 is 15 amino acids. Germline lookup yields CDR1 LGHDT and CDR2 YNNKEL (reference sequence). Between the trimmed V and J ends, which lost 5 bases and 4 bases, there was a span of 16 bases. The CDR3 sequence: CASSLNRVNADTQYF. Here the CDR3 DNA reads TGTGCCAGCAGCTTGAACAGGGTTAACGCAGATACGCAGTATTTT.

The V and J genes are TRBV12-3 or TRBV12-4 and TRBJ2-7, with D unclear. Deletions cut 8 bases from V and 5 bases from J, with 10 bases between. The CDR3 spans 11 residues. CDR3 region: CASARIDEQYF. In DNA, the CDR3 is TGTGCCAGCGCCCGAATAGACGAGCAGTACTTC.

J is TRBJ1-6 and V is TRBV28; 9 bases match TRBD1. CDR1 and CDR2 (germline): MDHEN, SYDVKM. Trimming took 5 bases from V and 4 from J; bases not matched to a gene: 6. The CDR3 totals 16 residues. The CDR3, as DNA: TGTGCCAGCAGTCCTGGACAGGGGCTGTATAATTCACCCCTCCACTTT. This encodes CASSPGQGLYNSPLHF.

The chain is built from TRBV7-9 and TRBJ2-1; 14 positions agree with TRBD2. Losses at the gene ends were 5 bases for V and 7 bases for J; bases not matched to a gene: 10. From germline, CDR1 is SEHNR and CDR2 FQNEAQ (reference sequence). CDR3 length: 17 amino acids. The CDR3: CASSNTGTSGRVNEQFF. In nucleotides, the CDR3 is TGTGCCAGCAGCAACACCGGGACTAGCGGGAGAGTGAATGAGCAGTTCTTC. Based on the CDR3 plus reference TRBV7-9 and TRBJ2-1, the full variable domain is DTGVSQNPRHKITKRGQNVTFRCDPISEHNRLYWYRQTLGQGPEFLTYFQNEAQLEKSRLLSDRFSAERPKGSFSTLEIQRTEQGDSAMYLCASSNTGTSGRVNEQFFGPGTRLTVL.

The genes are TRBV19 and TRBJ2-1; D possibly corresponds to TRBD2 (5 bases). Trimming stripped 2 bases from V and 9 bases from J, with 14 bases between. Per germline, CDR1 LNHDA and CDR2 SQIVND (reference sequence). The CDR3 runs 14 residues. The CDR3 DNA follows: TGTGCCAGTAGTATAAGAGGGAGATACGGTGAGCAGTTCTTC. Protein product: CASSIRGRYGEQFF.

The chain links TRBV15 to TRBJ2-1; TRBD1 matches at 10 bases. CDR3 size: 16 residues. Germline V gene sequence: CDR1 LNHNV, CDR2 YYDKDF (reference sequence). The V segment lost 4 bases and the J segment 8 bases; nucleotides outside the gene matches: 11. CDR3 sequence (DNA): TGTGCCACCAGCAATGACAGGGGGCTATTTATTGATGAGCAGTTCTTC. Residues: CATSNDRGLFIDEQFF.

The CDR3 DNA reads as TGTGCCAGCAGCGTAGCGGCGGGAAAGGGTCCAGATACGCAGTATTTT. It translates to CASSVAAGKGPDTQYF. This chain uses TRBV9 with TRBJ2-3, with D possibly matching TRBD2 (6 bases). Deletions cut 0 bases from V and 4 bases from J, with 15 bases between. The CDR3 length is 16 residues. The germline gives CDR1 SGDLS, CDR2 YYNGEE.

The J gene is TRBJ2-1, the V gene TRBV10-2; 8 bases line up with TRBD2. V trimming: 5 bases; J trimming: 10 bases; junction bases outside the gene matches: 4. Germline values: CDR1 WSHSY, CDR2 SAAADI. This CDR3 region has 12 residues. Here the CDR3 reads CASSFSGREQFF. CDR3 nucleotide sequence: TGCGCCAGCAGTTTCAGCGGGAGAGAGCAGTTCTTC.

The CDR3 DNA is TGTGCCAGCAGCGTAGTTTCGAGCGGGGCCGTCTACGAGCAGTACTTC. Residues: CASSVVSSGAVYEQYF. J is TRBJ2-7 and V is TRBV9; 7 nucleotides line up with TRBD2. Germline-derived CDR1 and CDR2 are SGDLS and YYNGEE. Germline trimming cut 0 bases from V and 3 bases from J; bases unmatched to any gene: 9. CDR3 length: 16 residues. The whole variable domain, filled in from reference TRBV9 and TRBJ2-7, reads DSGVTQTPKHLITATGQRVTLRCSPRSGDLSVYWYQQSLDQGLQFLIQYYNGEERAKGNILERFSAQQFPDLHSELNLSSLELGDSALYFCASSVVSSGAVYEQYFGPGTRLTVT.

V gene TRBV7-8 combines with J gene TRBJ1-2; possibly TRBD1 for D (6 bases). CDR3 size: 12 residues. Germline V gene data show CDR1 as SGHVS and CDR2 as FQNEAQ. V gave up 5 bases and J gave up 9 bases, with 13 bases separating them. CDR3 bases: TGTGCCAGCAGCCCCGACAGGCGTAGCTACACCTTC. Translated, it gives CASSPDRRSYTF.

The chain joins TRBV27 to TRBJ1-1; D gene uncertain. V shed 2 bases and J shed 7 bases, with 11 bases lying between them. The CDR3 loop spans 13 amino acids. Per the germline V gene, CDR1 is MNHEY and CDR2 is SMNVEV (reference sequence). The CDR3 region has the DNA TGTGCCAGCAGTTTAGAAGCGGGAGGTGAAGCTTTCTTT. Amino acid sequence: CASSLEAGGEAFF.

V and J are TRBV15 and TRBJ2-1; 7 bases fit TRBD2. The CDR3 totals 14 residues. CDR1 and CDR2 from the germline V gene are LNHNV and YYDKDF (reference sequence). After removal of 3 bases from V and 10 bases from J, the junction contained 9 bases not matched to a gene. This chain's CDR3 is CATSSRTSRGEQFF. DNA of the CDR3: TGTGCCACCAGCAGTCGGACTAGTCGGGGGGAGCAGTTCTTC.

This chain connects TRBV11-3 to TRBJ1-1; perhaps TRBD1 as D (6 bases). The V gene lost 0 bases and the J gene lost 1 base, with 6 bases spanning the gap. The germline CDR1 and CDR2 sequences are SGHNT and YENEEA. This CDR3 spans 14 amino acids. CDR3 DNA sequence: TGTGCCAGCAGCTTAGACAGGGGGAACACTGAAGCTTTCTTT. Its translation: CASSLDRGNTEAFF.

The chain carries TRBV3-1 (or the pseudogene TRBV3-2) and TRBJ2-7; 13 nucleotides match TRBD2. V lost 4 bases to trimming and J lost 3 bases; unmatched junction nucleotides: 3. Germline CDR1 reads LGHDT; CDR2 reads YNNKEL (reference sequence). The length of the CDR3 is 15 residues. The CDR3 loop is CASSLGLAGDYEQYF. DNA for the CDR3: TGTGCCAGCAGCCTTGGACTAGCGGGAGACTACGAGCAGTACTTC.

The rearrangement joins TRBV2 to TRBJ1-5, with D hard to call. The ends were cut back, 8 bases at V and 0 bases at J, with 8 bases in the middle. CDR1 and CDR2 from the germline V gene are SNHLY and FYNNEI. CDR3 length: 13 amino acids. The CDR3 spells CASQDYSNQPQHF. The CDR3 DNA reads as TGTGCCAGCCAGGATTATAGCAATCAGCCCCAGCATTTT. Combining the CDR3 with reference TRBV2 and TRBJ1-5 gives the whole variable domain EPEVTQTPSHQVTQMGQEVILRCVPISNHLYFYWYRQILGQKVEFLVSFYNNEISEKSEIFDDQFSVERPDGSNFTLKIRSTKLEDSAMYFCASQDYSNQPQHFGDGTRLSIL.

The chain employs TRBV28 and TRBJ1-2; possibly TRBD1 for D (6 bases). Trimming removed 5 bases at V and 7 bases at J, with 11 bases between. The CDR3 contains 12 residues. Germline V gene data show CDR1 as MDHEN and CDR2 as SYDVKM. The CDR3 region has the DNA TGTGCCAGCAGTCCCTACAGGGTTGGCTACACCTTC. Residues: CASSPYRVGYTF.

This chain joins TRBV28 and TRBJ2-2; TRBD1 is a possible D gene (6 bases). CDR1 and CDR2 (germline): MDHEN, SYDVKM. The CDR3 covers 14 residues. V lost 8 bases, J lost 2 bases, and 12 bases lay in between. The CDR3 DNA reads as TGTGCCAGCCAGGACAGAGCCAACACCGGGGAGCTGTTTTTT. Its translation is CASQDRANTGELFF.

This sequence joins TRBV2 and TRBJ1-5, with D possibly being TRBD1 (5 bases). The V gene's germline CDR1 is SNHLY and CDR2 FYNNEI. Trimming took 5 bases from V and 6 from J, leaving 11 bases between them. This CDR3 region has 13 residues. The CDR3 spells CASSWDSLQPQHF. CDR3 DNA sequence: TGTGCCAGCAGTTGGGACTCACTTCAGCCCCAGCATTTT.

The chain couples TRBV4-1 to TRBJ2-3; D ambiguous. With 1 base removed from V and 5 bases from J, the gap between germline ends came to 16 bases. The CDR3 is made up of 16 amino acids. Looked up from germline, CDR1 is MGHRA and CDR2 is YSYEKL. The CDR3 DNA reads as TGCGCCAGCAGCCAAGGAGCTCCAACTGGTGGAGATACGCAGTATTTT. This sequence encodes CASSQGAPTGGDTQYF.

The V gene is TRBV28, the J gene TRBJ1-6; TRBD1 is a possible D gene (6 bases). The length of the CDR3 is 12 residues. V was shortened by 6 bases and J by 18 bases, with 18 bases between the two germline ends. Germline V gene sequence: CDR1 MDHEN, CDR2 SYDVKM. This CDR3 is CASRDSSSSYHF. In DNA form, the CDR3 reads TGTGCCAGCAGGGACAGTTCATCCTCATACCACTTT.

The chain employs TRBV25-1 and TRBJ1-1, with a weak D call TRBD1 (6 bases). Germline V gene lookup returns CDR1 MGHDK and CDR2 SYGVNS. The CDR3 runs to 14 residues. Trimming shortened V by 5 bases and J by 5 bases, and 15 bases separated the two germline ends. DNA for the CDR3: TGTGCCAGCAGTTTGCCAGGGGATCGTACTGAAGCTTTCTTT. Its translation is CASSLPGDRTEAFF.

The V and J genes are TRBV12-3 or TRBV12-4 and TRBJ1-5; D gene uncertain. This CDR3 contains 12 residues. Trimming took 8 bases from V and 1 from J, leaving 6 bases between them. The CDR3 here is CASGPSNQPQHF. The CDR3, as DNA: TGTGCCAGCGGGCCGAGCAATCAGCCCCAGCATTTT.

In DNA form, the CDR3 reads TGCGCCAGCAGCCAAGGTAGGGGCCGATCCTCCTACGAGCAGTACTTC. Translating gives CASSQGRGRSSYEQYF. The genes are TRBV4-1 and TRBJ2-7; possibly TRBD1 for D (5 bases). The germline V and J ends were trimmed by 1 base and 0 bases, with 13 bases remaining between them. The CDR3 has 16 amino acids. The V gene's germline CDR1 is MGHRA and CDR2 YSYEKL.

The gene calls are TRBV6-5 and TRBJ1-3; 9 positions agree with TRBD1. The V gene's germline CDR1 is MNHEY and CDR2 SVGAGI. The CDR3 has 15 amino acids. After removal of 6 bases from V and 0 bases from J, the junction contained 3 bases not matched to a gene. CDR3 sequence: CASRLDRGSGNTIYF. For the CDR3, the DNA is TGTGCCAGCAGACTGGACAGGGGCTCTGGAAACACCATATATTTT.

V gene TRBV4-1 combines with J gene TRBJ2-2; a possible D gene is TRBD1 (5 bases). The CDR3 consists of 16 residues. V lost 2 bases and J lost 7, with 17 bases in between. Germline values: CDR1 MGHRA, CDR2 YSYEKL. CDR3 sequence (DNA): TGCGCCAGCAGCCAACCCCAGGGAAATTACGGCGGGGAGCTGTTTTTT. Protein: CASSQPQGNYGGELFF.

This clone appeared a single time. CDR3: CASSRETANYGYTF. CDR3 coding DNA: TGCGCCAGCAGCCGAGAGACAGCGAACTATGGCTACACCTTC. The genes are TRBV4-1 and TRBJ1-2; maybe TRBD1 (5 bases). Trimming stripped 4 bases from V and 2 bases from J, with 11 bases between. In germline, CDR1 is MGHRA, CDR2 YSYEKL. The CDR3 has 14 amino acids.

The rearrangement uses TRBV5-4 and TRBJ1-5; D gene unclear. The CDR3 totals 14 residues. Per the germline V gene, CDR1 is SGHNT and CDR2 is YYREEE (reference sequence). Trimming removed 3 bases at V and 3 bases at J, with 10 bases between. This chain's CDR3 is CASSSWGDNQPQHF. As DNA, the CDR3 is TGTGCCAGCAGCTCTTGGGGAGACAATCAGCCCCAGCATTTT.

The V call is TRBV3-1 (or the pseudogene TRBV3-2), the J call TRBJ1-6; D is unclear. V dropped 4 bases and J dropped 8 bases, with 12 bases sitting between them. This CDR3 region has 14 residues. The germline V gene encodes CDR1 LGHDT and CDR2 YNNKEL (reference sequence). CDR3 sequence: CASSLGSRDSPLHF. The CDR3 coding sequence is TGTGCCAGCAGCCTGGGGAGTAGAGATTCACCCCTCCACTTT.